The TCR beta chain described here comes from a study of blood T cell repertoires in COVID-19. Data came from immunoSEQ multiplex PCR; TCRdb stores just in-frame clones and leaves some out. The table has a few hundred thousand clones, about 90% seen once. Specimen: PBMCs or T cells enriched from blood (not recorded which). This clonotype was sampled from a woman aged 30 to 39 who had recovered from COVID-19.

CDR3 in amino acids: CASSLGATVNSPLHF. The CDR3 DNA reads as TGTGCCAGCAGTTTAGGGGCCACGGTTAATTCACCCCTCCACTTT. The V gene is TRBV28, the J gene TRBJ1-6, with a possible D match to TRBD1 (5 bases). Germline CDR1 is MDHEN and CDR2 is SYDVKM. There are 15 residues in the CDR3. V was clipped by 2 bases and J by 6 bases, with 11 bases between them. Based on the CDR3 plus reference TRBV28 and TRBJ1-6, the full variable domain is DVKVTQSSRYLVKRTGEKVFLECVQDMDHENMFWYRQDPGLGLRLIYFSYDVKMKEKGDIPEGYSVSREKKERFSLILESASTNQTSMYLCASSLGATVNSPLHFGNGTRLTVT.